This record looks at one TCR beta chain sequence and its context. The data originate from a study of CD8+ T cells in alopecia areata. Study-level information: Severity was scored as percentage of affected scalp area in treated patients.

This CDR3 is 17 amino acids long. The germline V gene encodes CDR1 MGHRA and CDR2 YSYEKL. V lost 0 bases and J lost 1; bases outside the gene matches: 7. Extracted RNA was reverse transcribed into cDNA, the sequencing template. Profiled with immunoSEQ multiplex PCR; TCRdb holds only in-frame clones, not every one. In the table there are fewer than 110,000 clones, roughly 84% of which are singletons. Treatment meaning: oral pan-JAK inhibitor, 5-10 mg twice daily. This receptor was identified in a human donor with alopecia areata. The chain has TRBV4-1 and TRBJ2-5; TRBD2 matches at 8 bases. Sequences were derived from CD8+ T cells sorted from blood, sampled at week 24, from a patient treated with tofacitinib. CDR3 in DNA: TGCGCCAGCAGCCAAGAGCTCCCGCGGGGGGCCCAAGAGACCCAGTACTTC. It specifies CASSQELPRGAQETQYF.